This TCR beta chain is from a study of blood T cells in healthy people across ages. Points from the study as a whole: Naive and antigen-experienced cells were not separated, limiting conclusive comparison.

This clonotype has only a few counts. What it recognizes is unknown. In germline, CDR1 is SGHRS, CDR2 YFSETQ. V lost 4 bases and J 2 bases, leaving 6 bases between the germline ends. The CDR3 totals 12 residues. Primers used in a second PCR of about 7 to 12 cycles were a sample-barcoded 5' primer and a J-beta primer mix. TCRdb reprocessed the 5' RACE reads with MiXCR, giving one entry per CDR3 protein. The sample consists of around 280,000 distinct CDR3 sequences, around 29% of them appearing once. The specimen was blood. The chain uses TRBV5-1 and TRBJ2-5; maybe TRBD2 (5 bases). This clonotype was obtained from a woman in her sixties or seventies in good health. CDR3 bases: TGCGCCAGCAGCGAGGGACAAGAGACCCAGTACTTC. Residues: CASSEGQETQYF.